Presented here are 29 T cell receptor beta chains from one specimen sequenced in a study of blood T cell repertoires in COVID-19. Using immunoSEQ multiplex PCR, the repertoire was profiled, and TCRdb retains in-frame clones only, with some absent. The sample includes about 140,000 clones, 85% of them seen just once. Sample: peripheral blood. These TCRs come from a man aged 45-60 years with acute or convalescent COVID-19.

There are many counts of this clone. V usage is TRBV5-1 and J usage is TRBJ2-3; D is unresolved. Germline CDR1 reads SGHRS; CDR2 reads YFSETQ. The V end was cut by 6 bases, the J end by 0 bases, with 8 bases between. This CDR3 has 13 amino acids. The DNA for the CDR3 is TGCGCCAGCATTGGTACAAGCACAGATACGCAGTATTTT. It yields the protein CASIGTSTDTQYF.

There are a few counts of this clone. V and J are TRBV6-5 and TRBJ1-6; TRBD1 matches at 9 bases. With 4 bases clipped from V and 11 bases from J, the junction kept 6 bases outside the gene matches. Germline lookup yields CDR1 MNHEY and CDR2 SVGAGI. The CDR3 covers 14 residues. The CDR3 region is CASSSGTGRAPLHF. Written as DNA, the CDR3 is TGTGCCAGCAGTTCTGGGACAGGGAGGGCACCCCTCCACTTT.

The rearrangement uses TRBV7-8 and TRBJ2-1; the D gene is possibly TRBD1 (5 bases). Germline assignment: CDR1 SGHVS and CDR2 FQNEAQ. This CDR3 has 15 amino acids. Trimming left V 0 bases short and J 3 bases short, with 9 bases between. The CDR3 spells CASSLAPDNYNEQFF. Here the CDR3 DNA reads TGTGCCAGCAGCTTAGCTCCGGACAACTACAATGAGCAGTTCTTC.

The chain carries TRBV5-5 and TRBJ2-1, with a possible D match to TRBD2 (6 bases). CDR1 and CDR2 (germline): SGHKS, YYEKEE (reference sequence). The CDR3 is 14 amino acids. V lost 0 bases and J 5 bases, leaving 9 bases between the germline ends. The CDR3 DNA is TGTGCCAGCAGCTTGGTAGGACTAAACAATGAGCAGTTCTTC. Translating it yields CASSLVGLNNEQFF.

The chain employs TRBV5-1 and TRBJ2-3, with TRBD2 identical over 9 bases. V dropped 7 bases and J dropped 3; count of bases not matched to a gene: 9. The CDR3 loop spans 15 amino acids. Germline CDR1 and CDR2: SGHRS and YFSETQ. In nucleotides, the CDR3 is TGCGCCAGCGGCGTTAGCGGGAGACAAACAGATACGCAGTATTTT. Encoded protein: CASGVSGRQTDTQYF.

This chain connects TRBV11-2 to TRBJ1-6; no clear D. With 7 bases removed from V and 7 bases from J, the gap between germline ends came to 14 bases. The CDR3 has 14 residues. CDR1 and CDR2 from the germline V gene are SGHAT and FQNNGV. CDR3 sequence reads: CASKLERVNSPLHF. The CDR3, as DNA: TGTGCCAGCAAACTAGAAAGGGTGAATTCACCCCTCCACTTT.

This rearrangement joins TRBV9 to TRBJ2-3, with TRBD2 identical over 11 bases. CDR3 length: 14 amino acids. V dropped 2 bases and J dropped 6; count of bases not matched to a gene: 2. CDR1 SGDLS and CDR2 YYNGEE come from the germline V gene. The CDR3, as DNA: TGTGCCAGCAGCGTCGGGACTAGCGGTGATACGCAGTATTTT. Protein sequence: CASSVGTSGDTQYF.

The chain joins TRBV20-1 to TRBJ1-3; no clear D. This CDR3 is 11 amino acids long. CDR1 is DFQATT and CDR2 is SNEGSKA in the germline V gene (reference sequence). V dropped 6 bases and J dropped 4 bases, with 7 bases sitting between them. CDR3 nucleotides: TGCAGTGCCCCGAGGGGAAACACCATATATTTT. Translation: CSAPRGNTIYF.

This chain uses TRBV19 with TRBJ2-7, with TRBD1 matching over 8 bases. The CDR3 totals 15 residues. The junction had 10 bases not matched to a gene; V was cut back by 6 bases and J by 3 bases. Germline V gene lookup returns CDR1 LNHDA and CDR2 SQIVND (reference sequence). The CDR3, as DNA: TGTGCCAGTAGGAAGACGACAGGGGCAAACTACGAGCAGTACTTC. As protein: CASRKTTGANYEQYF.

The J gene is TRBJ1-6, the V gene TRBV3-1 (or the pseudogene TRBV3-2); D is uncertain. Trimming left V 0 bases short and J 9 bases short, with 12 bases between. Germline V gene data show CDR1 as LGHDT and CDR2 as YNNKEL (reference sequence). The CDR3 sequence is 15 residues long. The CDR3 DNA reads as TGTGCCAGCAGCCAAGAGAGCCCCTGGGCTTCACCCCTCCACTTT. This gives the protein CASSQESPWASPLHF.

The chain has TRBV20-1 and TRBJ2-7; 8 nucleotides line up with TRBD2. The CDR3 is 12 residues long. The germline V gene has CDR1 DFQATT and CDR2 SNEGSKA (reference sequence). The J segment lost 5 bases and the V segment lost 3 bases, leaving 3 bases of the junction unmatched. The CDR3 DNA reads TGCAGTGCTAGTTCAGCGGGAGACGAGCAGTACTTC. Its protein is CSASSAGDEQYF.

The chain joins TRBV7-9 to TRBJ1-1; no definite D call. Germline V gives CDR1 SEHNR, CDR2 FQNEAQ (reference sequence). The CDR3 has 13 residues. Trimming left V 3 bases short and J 4 bases short, with 9 bases between. In DNA form, the CDR3 reads TGTGCCAGCAGCTTCACTCTTGGCACTGAAGCTTTCTTT. Its translation is CASSFTLGTEAFF.

V is TRBV2 and J is TRBJ1-1; no definite D call. This CDR3 is 19 amino acids long. Between the trimmed V and J ends, which lost 0 bases and 6 bases, there was a span of 26 bases. From germline, CDR1 is SNHLY and CDR2 FYNNEI. CDR3 region: CASSEADRYLTEEAAEAFF. CDR3 DNA: TGTGCCAGCAGTGAAGCGGATCGATACTTGACTGAGGAGGCTGCTGAAGCTTTCTTT.

V and J are TRBV28 and TRBJ2-4, with D perhaps TRBD1 (5 bases). Trimming removed 8 bases from V and 8 bases from J, with 16 bases in between. Germline V gene sequence: CDR1 MDHEN, CDR2 SYDVKM. The CDR3 runs 13 residues. For the CDR3, the DNA is TGTGCCAGCCGCTTATACCCCAGGGACATTCAGTACTTC. This sequence encodes CASRLYPRDIQYF.

This clone has only a few counts. The CDR3 spells CASSLGGSSYEQYF. In nucleotides, the CDR3 is TGTGCCAGCAGCTTGGGGGGGAGCTCCTACGAGCAGTACTTC. This chain joins TRBV11-2 and TRBJ2-7, with 7 bases fitting TRBD2. The germline gives CDR1 SGHAT, CDR2 FQNNGV. Trimming at V came to 3 bases and at J to 0 bases, leaving 2 bases not matched to a gene. This CDR3 is built from 14 residues.

CDR3 protein: CAWSDLGLKLPGNTIYF. The DNA for the CDR3 is TGTGCCTGGAGCGACCTGGGACTCAAACTACCCGGAAACACCATATATTTT. The chain couples TRBV30 to TRBJ1-3; perhaps TRBD1 as D (5 bases). The CDR3 length is 17 residues. CDR1 GTSNPN and CDR2 SVGIG come from the germline V gene (reference sequence). Trimming stripped 3 bases from V and 4 bases from J, with 22 bases between.

The chain has TRBV29-1 and TRBJ2-1, with TRBD2 matching 14 bases. The V gene's germline CDR1 is SQVTM and CDR2 ANQGSEA. This CDR3 comprises 14 residues. Losses at the gene ends were 6 bases for V and 9 bases for J; bases not matched to a gene: 7. The CDR3 loop reads CSVKTSGGAVEQFF. CDR3 bases: TGCAGCGTAAAGACTAGCGGGGGGGCGGTTGAGCAGTTCTTC.

The chain joins TRBV19 to TRBJ1-6, with D perhaps matching TRBD1 (5 bases). CDR1 is LNHDA and CDR2 is SQIVND in the germline V gene (reference sequence). This CDR3 has 16 residues. The V end was cut by 5 bases, the J end by 6 bases, with 17 bases between. CDR3 DNA: TGTGCCAGTAGTCCCGCCACTGGGGGGTTTAATTCACCCCTCCACTTT. Protein product: CASSPATGGFNSPLHF.

The chain carries TRBV2 and TRBJ1-5, with D possibly being TRBD1 (5 bases). Trimming took 7 bases from V and 3 from J, leaving 13 bases between them. The germline gives CDR1 SNHLY, CDR2 FYNNEI. The CDR3 has 14 residues. The DNA for the CDR3 is TGTGCCAGCACTGGAGGGGAGTACAATCAGCCCCAGCATTTT. It yields the protein CASTGGEYNQPQHF. Variable domain in full (rest from reference TRBV2 and TRBJ1-5): EPEVTQTPSHQVTQMGQEVILRCVPISNHLYFYWYRQILGQKVEFLVSFYNNEISEKSEIFDDQFSVERPDGSNFTLKIRSTKLEDSAMYFCASTGGEYNQPQHFGDGTRLSIL.

The chain employs TRBV3-1 (or the pseudogene TRBV3-2) and TRBJ2-1; 12 positions agree with TRBD2. The CDR3 has 17 amino acids. V shed 0 bases, J shed 7 bases, and the junction held 7 bases outside the gene matches. Germline V lookup: CDR1 LGHDT, CDR2 YNNKEL (reference sequence). CDR3 sequence: CASSQDPLAGGPNEQFF. CDR3 in DNA: TGTGCCAGCAGCCAAGATCCCCTAGCGGGAGGGCCGAATGAGCAGTTCTTC.

Concerning this clone itself: Within the sample, other DNA sequences also encode this same CDR3. The genes are TRBV6-5 and TRBJ1-1, with TRBD1 matching over 9 bases. The CDR3 is 13 amino acids. V lost 8 bases and J lost 4; bases outside the gene matches: 5. In germline, CDR1 is MNHEY, CDR2 SVGAGI. The CDR3 sequence: CASRTGVGTEAFF. The CDR3 DNA follows: TGTGCCAGCCGGACAGGGGTGGGCACTGAAGCTTTCTTT.

This clone was seen a handful of times. The DNA of the CDR3 is TGTGCCAGCAGCCAAATAACTAGCGGGAGGGCCTACGAGCAGTACTTC. Its translation is CASSQITSGRAYEQYF. V gene TRBV5-6 combines with J gene TRBJ2-7; 13 positions match TRBD2. J lost 2 bases, V lost 4 bases, and 6 bases had no gene match. Germline V lookup: CDR1 SGHDT, CDR2 YYEEEE. The CDR3 consists of 16 residues.

This clone was seen a handful of times. The chain couples TRBV30 to TRBJ1-1; no definite D call. V was trimmed by 0 bases and J by 8 bases, leaving 10 bases between them. CDR1 is GTSNPN and CDR2 is SVGIG in the germline V gene (reference sequence). The CDR3 runs 12 residues. The CDR3 nucleotides read TGTGCCTGGAGTGTATCCGGCAGGGAAGCTTTCTTT. Translation gives CAWSVSGREAFF.

The chain has TRBV5-6 and TRBJ1-2, with 7 bases matching TRBD1. The CDR3 has 12 residues. Germline CDR1 reads SGHDT; CDR2 reads YYEEEE. J gave up 9 bases and V 4 bases, and 6 bases lay outside the gene matches. The CDR3 here is CASSPQGSRYTF. The CDR3 region has the DNA TGTGCCAGCAGCCCACAGGGGAGTCGCTACACCTTC.

This chain joins TRBV5-1 and TRBJ1-5; weak D call: TRBD1 (6 bases). The CDR3 length is 13 residues. Germline V gene lookup returns CDR1 SGHRS and CDR2 YFSETQ. V was shortened by 4 bases and J by 6 bases, with 11 bases between the two germline ends. CDR3 residues: CASSTRGGQPQHF. The DNA of the CDR3 is TGCGCCAGCAGCACCAGGGGTGGTCAGCCCCAGCATTTT.

The V and J genes are TRBV19 and TRBJ1-5, with 7 bases aligning to TRBD1. Germline CDR1 and CDR2: LNHDA and SQIVND (reference sequence). The CDR3 has 15 residues. V lost 6 bases and J lost 6; bases outside the gene matches: 11. The chain's CDR3 is CASRFEGATGQPQHF. The CDR3 coding sequence is TGTGCCAGTAGATTCGAGGGGGCTACGGGTCAGCCCCAGCATTTT.

The J gene is TRBJ2-1, the V gene TRBV28; TRBD1 might be the D (6 bases). Germline V gene sequence: CDR1 MDHEN, CDR2 SYDVKM. V lost 2 bases, J lost 3 bases, and 29 bases lay in between. This CDR3 is 21 amino acids long. In DNA, the CDR3 is TGTGCCAGCAGTTTAAAATTGGAGTGGGGATACGGACAGCCCTACTACAATGAGCAGTTCTTC. This codes for CASSLKLEWGYGQPYYNEQFF.

The chain employs TRBV11-3 and TRBJ1-4, with D uncertain. The CDR3 is 17 amino acids. Trimming shortened V by 1 base and J by 0 bases, and 12 bases separated the two germline ends. Germline V gene data show CDR1 as SGHNT and CDR2 as YENEEA. CDR3 DNA sequence: TGTGCCAGCAGCTTAGCCCCCCGCGGGGCAACTAATGAAAAACTGTTTTTT. This translates into CASSLAPRGATNEKLFF.

The rearrangement joins TRBV5-8 to TRBJ1-6; D remains unclear. The CDR3 totals 14 residues. The ends were cut back, 2 bases at V and 6 bases at J, with 9 bases in the middle. The germline CDR1 and CDR2 sequences are SGHTS and YDEGEE. The CDR3 coding sequence is TGTGCCAGCAGCTTTAGACAAGTTAATTCACCCCTCCACTTT. This translates into CASSFRQVNSPLHF.